A single TCR beta chain is shown here with its context. This clonotype was counted at least ten times. Its antigen remains undetermined. No quality values exist for individual bases; no much larger clone is one base distant. This entry comes from a study of regulatory T cells in long-lasting Graves disease (dated by TCRdb to 2020 to 2022). General notes on the study: Patients with newly diagnosed Graves' disease had been on antithyroid drugs for under 3 months. Patients with persistent Graves' disease were compared with patients with newly diagnosed Graves' disease using TCR sequencing and RNA sequencing of peripheral blood. The study took place in China and was registered as a clinical trial. A total of about 35 samples underwent TCR sequencing, from roughly 13 patients with persistent Graves' disease and approximately 20 patients with newly diagnosed Graves' disease.

Libraries came from multiplex PCR. The data were produced on an Illumina HiSeq 4000. To build TCR beta libraries, CDR3 regions were amplified by Arm-PCR using iRepertoire HTBI primers. Gel purification was performed on PCR products prior to sequencing. Turning to the authors' computational methods: A total of around 66 TRBV and 14 TRBJ segments were identified across samples and were used for gene usage analysis of CDR3 amino acid clonotypes. Filtered high-quality paired reads were merged into contigs using COPE and FqMerger. BLAST was used to align contigs to IMGT TRBV, TRBD and TRBJ reference genes, and CDR3 was defined according to IMGT. Highly expanded clones were defined as clonotypes with a frequency above 0.1%. Shannon entropy served as the measure of repertoire diversity, while the Gini coefficient captured V-J evenness. A clonotype was considered public if more than one individual shared it. In TCRdb, the public reads were trimmed at Q25 with fastp and aligned with MiXCR, with productive beta chains retained. Each record represents a unique CDR3 protein, reported with the most common genes and DNA among its rows. TCRdb's processing, not the study's, gives the V and J calls here. This sample has about 300,000 distinct CDR3 sequences in its table, and over 15% of those were observed once. The top ten clones comprise more than 35% of the sample.

Here is what the overall study found, with its caveats: Patients with persistent disease shared more public clonotypes (around 2,500) than newly diagnosed patients did (about 1,000). Only peripheral blood was studied, because thyroid tissue, the primary lesion, was inaccessible. Preferential use of TRBV28, TRBJ1-2 and TRBJ2-5 was observed in persistent disease, whereas TRBV20-1 and TRBJ2-1 were favored in newly diagnosed disease. Compared with newly diagnosed patients, patients with persistent Graves' disease had lower TCR Shannon entropy and fewer highly expanded clones, which suggests clonal expansion. Only the TCR beta chain was sequenced and analyzed. As a limitation, the authors acknowledged that the small sample size may reduce accuracy.

Per the publication, the time point label means: newly diagnosed GD, antithyroid drugs for less than 3 months. For both TCR sequencing and RNA sequencing, RNA was extracted from PBMCs using TRIzol. Graves' disease was diagnosed according to American Thyroid Association guidelines. Patients for the study were recruited at an endocrinology department in Xi'an, China. Each patient gave 7 to 9.5 milliliters of peripheral blood, collected in an EDTA anticoagulant tube. PBMCs were isolated by Ficoll Paque Plus density gradient separation without further T cell sorting. An Agilent 2100 Bioanalyzer and agarose gel were used to check RNA quality, and a NanoDrop 2000 was used to measure RNA concentration. Trimming at the junction amounts to 0 bases on V and 10 bases on J, and the germline ends lie 17 bases apart. CDR1 and CDR2 (SGHKS, YYEKEE) derive from the germline V gene (reference sequence). The CDR3 measures 15 amino acids from cysteine to phenylalanine. The CDR3 DNA has 45 bases and is translated from base 1.

The clonotype originates from a female donor with Graves disease. This chain joins TRBV5-5 to TRBJ1-5; TRBD1 is a weak D gene call, 5 bases matching. The source was peripheral blood mononuclear cells (PBMCs), collected at new diagnosis, from a patient treated with antithyroid drugs. The DNA sequence reads TGTGCCAGCAGCTTGGGACAGTTAGCAGGCCCTCCCCAGCATTTT. It is translated as CASSLGQLAGPPQHF.